This T cell receptor (beta chain) was retrieved from a study of cytomegalovirus exposure and HLA in healthy donors. Study details: A later analysis reported the same platform for the 90 to 150 validation repertoires and the 500 to 750 first-cohort repertoires.

As for this clone: Its antigen is still unknown.

Study-wide results and caveats: It was 150 or so TCR beta chains that were listed as cytomegalovirus-associated.

This CDR3 region has 14 residues. V lost 1 base and J lost 0, with 6 bases in between. Germline CDR1 reads LNHDA; CDR2 reads SQIVND (reference sequence). Repertoires were generated with immunoSEQ multiplex PCR, while TCRdb's copy carries only in-frame clones and drops some. The sample shows around 120,000 clones, approximately 88% of them seen only once. The rearrangement joins TRBV19 to TRBJ1-1; D call uncertain. The origin of this receptor is a young woman in good health and CMV-seropositive. The sequenced sample was PBMCs. The CDR3 DNA is TGTGCCAGTAGTATAGGCCCTATGAACACTGAAGCTTTCTTT. This encodes CASSIGPMNTEAFF.